Reported below is one TCR beta chain. Unrecorded immune exposures were likely, despite nominal health at sampling. This sample stems from a study of cytomegalovirus exposure and HLA in healthy donors. Overall study: There were about 85 million unique TCRs (from HLA-typed donors) in an early data release.

Between the trimmed V and J ends, which lost 8 bases and 3 bases, there was a span of 10 bases. The CDR3 loop spans 12 amino acids. Germline values: CDR1 MNHEY, CDR2 SVGAGI. This PCR relied on a set of 60 Vbeta primers and 13 Jbeta primers. Measured with immunoSEQ multiplex PCR; TCRdb has only the in-frame clones, and not every one. Among approximately 200,000 clones listed, approximately 82% were seen once. The TCR originated in a young woman in good health and CMV-seropositive. Specimen: PBMCs. The genes are TRBV6-5 and TRBJ1-1; weak D call: TRBD1 (5 bases). The CDR3 DNA reads as TGTGCCAGCGGCTTCAGGGACACTGAAGCTTTCTTT. Translating gives CASGFRDTEAFF.